The 29 T cell receptor beta chains below all came from one sample that was sequenced in a study of cytomegalovirus exposure and HLA in healthy donors. In the PCR, 60 Vbeta and 13 Jbeta primers were used. The method was immunoSEQ multiplex PCR; TCRdb's version includes in-frame clones alone and lacks a portion of them. This sample yields fewer than 70,000 clones, of which about 80% are seen a single time; approximately 1.5% belongs to the top ten. Material: PBMCs. These receptors came from a human donor in good health.

The chain combines TRBV7-2 with TRBJ2-1; 11 positions match TRBD1. This CDR3 comprises 16 residues. With V trimmed by 5 bases and J by 5 bases, 8 bases remained unmatched. The germline V gene encodes CDR1 SGHTA and CDR2 FQGNSA. The DNA of the CDR3 is TGTGCCAGCAGCCTAATAATGGACAGGGGGCACAATGAGCAGTTCTTC. It encodes CASSLIMDRGHNEQFF. The complete variable domain, with remaining parts taken from reference TRBV7-2 and TRBJ2-1, reads GAGVSQSPSNKVTEKGKDVELRCDPISGHTALYWYRQSLGQGLEFLIYFQGNSAPDKSGLPSDRFSAERTGGSVSTLTIQRTQQEDSAVYLCASSLIMDRGHNEQFFGPGTRLTVL.

This clone was seen only once. This chain uses TRBV27 with TRBJ2-1, with D possibly TRBD1 on 6 matching bases. The CDR3 has 14 residues. CDR1 and CDR2 (germline): MNHEY, SMNVEV (reference sequence). Deletions cut 2 bases from V and 12 bases from J, with 17 bases between. Here the CDR3 DNA reads TGTGCCAGCAGTTTAGGGGGCGAGGGTCTGGGGCAGTTCTTC. It yields the protein CASSLGGEGLGQFF.

The sample holds one count of this clone. The chain uses TRBV10-3 and TRBJ1-1; D remains unclear. This CDR3 region has 11 residues. The ends were cut back, 6 bases at V and 7 bases at J, with 9 bases in the middle. CDR1 ENHRY and CDR2 SYGVKD come from the germline V gene. CDR3 residues: CAIRVEGEAFF. The CDR3 DNA reads as TGTGCCATCAGGGTGGAGGGTGAAGCTTTCTTT.

The chain uses TRBV5-4 and TRBJ1-6, with no clear D. The CDR3 is made up of 14 amino acids. Germline CDR1 and CDR2: SGHNT and YYREEE (reference sequence). Between the trimmed V and J ends, which lost 2 bases and 10 bases, there was a span of 13 bases. The chain's CDR3 is CASSFRQEGSPLHF. Here the CDR3 DNA reads TGTGCCAGCAGCTTCAGGCAAGAAGGATCACCCCTCCACTTT.

This chain joins TRBV30 and TRBJ1-2; D gene unclear. Per germline, CDR1 GTSNPN and CDR2 SVGIG (reference sequence). The CDR3 is made up of 14 amino acids. Trimming took off 0 bases at V and 6 bases at J, with 14 bases between the two ends. The CDR3 nucleotides read TGTGCCTGGAGTGTATTCTTGACACCGGATGGCTACACCTTC. Translation gives CAWSVFLTPDGYTF.

The CDR3, as DNA: TGTGCCAGCAGTGAAGAGGGCGGGGGGGCCTACGAGCAGTACTTC. Translated: CASSEEGGGAYEQYF. The chain links TRBV6-1 to TRBJ2-7; TRBD2 matches 9 bases. This CDR3 region has 15 residues. J lost 2 bases, V lost 1 base, and 3 bases had no gene match. The germline V gene encodes CDR1 MNHNS and CDR2 SASEGT.

The count of this clone is one. The rearrangement links TRBV28 to TRBJ2-7; TRBD2 matches at 7 bases. Germline trimming cut 5 bases from V and 0 bases from J; bases unmatched to any gene: 4. The germline V gene has CDR1 MDHEN and CDR2 SYDVKM. CDR3 size: 14 residues. This CDR3 is CASSGAGSSYEQYF. CDR3 nucleotide sequence: TGTGCCAGCAGTGGAGCGGGATCCTCCTACGAGCAGTACTTC.

V and J are TRBV4-1 and TRBJ2-3, with D hard to call. The V end lost 1 base, the J end lost 2 bases, and 10 bases lay between the germline ends. The CDR3 sequence is 15 residues long. CDR1 and CDR2 (germline): MGHRA, YSYEKL. CDR3 sequence (DNA): TGCGCCAGCAGCCAAGCCGGGTTAAACACAGATACGCAGTATTTT. Its translation is CASSQAGLNTDTQYF.

V usage is TRBV9 and J usage is TRBJ1-1; 7 nucleotides match TRBD1. Germline V gene lookup returns CDR1 SGDLS and CDR2 YYNGEE. J gave up 6 bases and V 7 bases, and 12 bases lay outside the gene matches. CDR3 length: 14 residues. The CDR3 sequence: CASAKLRGPAEAFF. In DNA, the CDR3 is TGTGCCAGCGCTAAACTAAGGGGGCCGGCTGAAGCTTTCTTT.

The genes are TRBV11-1 and TRBJ2-7; 10 nucleotides line up with TRBD2. Germline CDR1 reads SGHAT; CDR2 reads FQDESV (reference sequence). V lost 9 bases to trimming and J lost 0 bases; unmatched junction nucleotides: 2. The CDR3 totals 13 residues. This CDR3 reads CASGTSASYEQYF. The CDR3 DNA is TGTGCCAGTGGGACTAGCGCCTCCTACGAGCAGTACTTC.

This clone appeared once. The V and J genes are TRBV15 and TRBJ1-1; possible D gene TRBD1, 6 bases. V shed 8 bases and J shed 1 base, with 11 bases lying between them. CDR3 size: 13 residues. Germline-derived CDR1 and CDR2 are LNHNV and YYDKDF (reference sequence). CDR3 loop: CATGDTRNTEAFF. In nucleotides, the CDR3 is TGTGCCACCGGGGACACACGGAACACTGAAGCTTTCTTT.

A single count supports this clone. The chain carries TRBV14 and TRBJ2-1, with a tentative D call TRBD1 (5 bases). Between the trimmed V and J ends, which lost 4 bases and 4 bases, there was a span of 11 bases. Germline V gene data show CDR1 as SGHDN and CDR2 as FVKESK. CDR3 length equals 14 residues. The chain's CDR3 is CASSPGMVYNEQFF. DNA for the CDR3: TGTGCCAGCAGCCCAGGGATGGTTTACAATGAGCAGTTCTTC.

The J gene is TRBJ2-5, the V gene TRBV5-1; TRBD2 agrees at 11 bases. The V gene's germline CDR1 is SGHRS and CDR2 YFSETQ. CDR3 length equals 17 residues. J lost 11 bases, V lost 0 bases, and 15 bases had no gene match. The CDR3 protein is CASSLAIRPSGRRGQYF. For the CDR3, the DNA is TGCGCCAGCAGCTTGGCCATTCGGCCTAGCGGGAGGAGGGGGCAGTACTTC.

As DNA, the CDR3 is TGTGCCAGCAGCCCCGGACGGCGGGCTCAGTACGAGCAGTACTTC. Amino acids: CASSPGRRAQYEQYF. The rearrangement joins TRBV7-9 to TRBJ2-7; a weak D match, TRBD2 (5 bases). V lost 5 bases, J lost 4 bases, and 18 bases lay in between. Germline CDR1 SEHNR, CDR2 FQNEAQ (reference sequence). The CDR3 sequence is 15 residues long.

The J gene is TRBJ2-5, the V gene TRBV10-1, with D possibly being TRBD2 (6 bases). The germline V gene has CDR1 WNHNN and CDR2 SYGVQD (reference sequence). CDR3 length equals 16 residues. Between the trimmed V and J ends, which lost 2 bases and 5 bases, there was a span of 18 bases. The CDR3 is CASSEGRRGVTETQYF. As DNA, the CDR3 is TGCGCCAGCAGTGAGGGGAGGCGAGGGGTCACTGAGACCCAGTACTTC.

The chain combines TRBV4-3 with TRBJ2-5, with 11 bases aligning to TRBD2. CDR1 and CDR2 (germline): LGHNA, YSLEER. The CDR3 consists of 17 residues. The trim removed 4 bases at V and 2 bases at J, leaving 9 bases unmatched. In DNA, the CDR3 is TGCGCCAGCAGCCCCCTCTTCGGGACTAGCGGACAAGAGACCCAGTACTTC. Translating gives CASSPLFGTSGQETQYF.

CDR3 residues: CASSFSGSGTEAFF. Here the CDR3 DNA reads TGTGCCAGCAGCTTCTCAGGGTCTGGCACTGAAGCTTTCTTT. The V gene is TRBV7-9, the J gene TRBJ1-1; maybe TRBD1 (5 bases). This CDR3 contains 14 residues. V dropped 3 bases and J dropped 4 bases, with 12 bases sitting between them. In germline, CDR1 is SEHNR, CDR2 FQNEAQ (reference sequence).

The CDR3 bases are TGTGCCTGGAGCGGGTTCCCGAGGAGTTCACCCCTCCACTTT. Its protein is CAWSGFPRSSPLHF. The rearrangement joins TRBV30 to TRBJ1-6; D is uncertain. This CDR3 comprises 14 residues. From germline, CDR1 is GTSNPN and CDR2 SVGIG (reference sequence). V gave up 3 bases and J gave up 9 bases, with 15 bases separating them.

The CDR3: CASSLELRGGTDTQYF. The CDR3 DNA reads TGCGCCAGCAGCTTGGAGTTGCGGGGAGGCACAGATACGCAGTATTTT. This chain links TRBV5-1 with TRBJ2-3, with D possibly being TRBD2 (6 bases). The CDR3 is 16 residues long. V dropped 0 bases and J dropped 1 base, with 12 bases sitting between them. Germline V gene data show CDR1 as SGHRS and CDR2 as YFSETQ.

This clone was recorded a few times. This chain links TRBV25-1 with TRBJ1-2; 8 positions agree with TRBD1. The V segment lost 2 bases and the J segment 4 bases; nucleotides outside the gene matches: 6. CDR3 length equals 15 residues. Per germline, CDR1 MGHDK and CDR2 SYGVNS. CDR3 nucleotide sequence: TGTGCCAGCAGTGAAGGGAACAGGGGGTCCTATGGCTACACCTTC. Translated, it gives CASSEGNRGSYGYTF.

The CDR3 reads CASSQDRVGEQYF. Written as DNA, the CDR3 is TGTGCCAGCAGCCAGGACAGGGTGGGCGAGCAGTACTTC. V is TRBV4-2 and J is TRBJ2-7; 8 bases line up with TRBD1. The CDR3 sequence is 13 residues long. The germline CDR1 and CDR2 sequences are LGHNA and YNFKEQ. Trimming took 3 bases from V and 6 from J; bases not matched to a gene: 4.

V and J are TRBV5-4 and TRBJ2-1; 8 bases fit TRBD2. This CDR3 is built from 16 residues. Germline V gene lookup returns CDR1 SGHNT and CDR2 YYREEE (reference sequence). Losses at the gene ends were 1 base for V and 7 bases for J; bases not matched to a gene: 10. This CDR3 reads CASSLLAGGLYNEQFF. Written as DNA, the CDR3 is TGTGCCAGCAGCTTGCTCGCGGGGGGCCTCTATAATGAGCAGTTCTTC.

V and J are TRBV28 and TRBJ1-4; possibly TRBD1 for D (6 bases). CDR1 and CDR2 (germline): MDHEN, SYDVKM. V was cut by 4 bases and J by 8 bases, with 14 bases left in between. CDR3 length: 14 residues. This CDR3 is CASSSNRVWEKLFF. The CDR3 DNA sequence: TGTGCCAGCAGTTCAAACAGGGTCTGGGAAAAACTGTTTTTT.

This clone was detected once. The CDR3 loop reads CAGTRGLNTEAFF. In DNA form, the CDR3 reads TGTGCCGGGACTAGGGGCCTTAACACTGAAGCTTTCTTT. The rearrangement joins TRBV28 to TRBJ1-1; D possibly corresponds to TRBD1 (5 bases). This CDR3 has 13 amino acids. Germline V gene sequence: CDR1 MDHEN, CDR2 SYDVKM. Between the trimmed V and J ends, which lost 11 bases and 2 bases, there was a span of 15 bases.

V is TRBV18 and J is TRBJ1-2, with 8 positions matching TRBD1. The CDR3 spans 15 residues. Germline CDR1 is KGHSH and CDR2 is LQKENI. Trimming at V came to 4 bases and at J to 3 bases, leaving 7 bases not matched to a gene. The CDR3 loop reads CASSRDRGGDYGYTF. The DNA for the CDR3 is TGTGCCAGCTCACGCGACAGGGGTGGAGACTATGGCTACACCTTC.

The rearrangement joins TRBV5-1 to TRBJ2-4; D gene unclear. Trimming removed 0 bases from V and 0 bases from J, with 4 bases in between. The CDR3 has 14 amino acids. Looked up from germline, CDR1 is SGHRS and CDR2 is YFSETQ. CDR3 bases: TGCGCCAGCAGCTTGGCAGGAGCCAAAAACATTCAGTACTTC. This encodes CASSLAGAKNIQYF. The whole variable domain, remainder taken from reference TRBV5-1 and TRBJ2-4, is KAGVTQTPRYLIKTRGQQVTLSCSPISGHRSVSWYQQTPGQGLQFLFEYFSETQRNKGNFPGRFSGRQFSNSRSEMNVSTLELGDSALYLCASSLAGAKNIQYFGAGTRLSVL.

The chain combines TRBV5-1 with TRBJ2-2; 9 bases are shared with TRBD1. Germline V gene data show CDR1 as SGHRS and CDR2 as YFSETQ. The ends lost 4 bases at V and 5 bases at J; junction bases unmatched: 6. The CDR3 runs to 15 residues. The CDR3 coding sequence is TGCGCCAGCAGCGACCCGACAGGGGGTACCGGGGAGCTGTTTTTT. The encoded protein is CASSDPTGGTGELFF.

V gene TRBV30 combines with J gene TRBJ1-5, with D possibly matching TRBD1 (6 bases). In germline, CDR1 is GTSNPN, CDR2 SVGIG (reference sequence). Trimming removed 2 bases from V and 5 bases from J, with 10 bases in between. CDR3 length: 13 residues. CDR3 DNA: TGTGCCTGGAGTATAGGGGGGGATCAGCCCCAGCATTTT. This codes for CAWSIGGDQPQHF.

The V gene is TRBV2, the J gene TRBJ2-1; TRBD1 might be the D (5 bases). This CDR3 has 16 residues. V shed 3 bases and J shed 6 bases, with 18 bases lying between them. Germline V gene data show CDR1 as SNHLY and CDR2 as FYNNEI. The CDR3 spells CASSDHPGFRANEQFF. For the CDR3, the DNA is TGTGCCAGCAGTGACCATCCAGGGTTTAGGGCCAATGAGCAGTTCTTC.